These T cell receptor beta chains were read from a single sample in a study of blood T cells in healthy people across ages. Each CDR3 protein gets one entry after TCRdb re-called the 5' RACE reads with MiXCR. Of approximately 810,000 distinct CDR3 sequences in the sample, 36% were seen once. Sequencing was done on a sample of blood. The receptors here all came from a man younger than 30 in good health. Both conserved end residues are part of each CDR3. D genes are given only for firm matches. A row's size may be missing; if present it is once, few, many or a size class.

d_gene	v_gene	abundance	j_gene	CDR3aa	CDR3nt
TRBD2	TRBV2	-	TRBJ2-3	CASRGTREGTDTQYF	TGTGCCAGCAGGGGGACTAGGGAAGGCACAGATACGCAGTATTTT
-	TRBV5-1	few	TRBJ2-7	CASSLDTGYEQYF	TGCGCCAGCAGCTTGGATACCGGCTACGAGCAGTACTTC
TRBD2	TRBV20-1	-	TRBJ2-5	CSVSGGVSSGTQYF	TGCAGTGTTAGCGGGGGGGTGTCTTCTGGGACCCAGTACTTC
-	TRBV18	-	TRBJ2-5	CASSRSSAGETQYF	TGTGCCAGCTCGCGGTCTTCGGCGGGGGAGACCCAGTACTTC
-	TRBV4-3	few	TRBJ1-5	CASSPTARANQPQHF	TGCGCCAGCAGCCCGACGGCCCGGGCAAATCAGCCCCAGCATTTT
TRBD2	TRBV20-1	-	TRBJ2-1	CSAAHLERDYNEQFF	TGCAGTGCTGCCCATCTGGAGCGGGATTACAATGAGCAGTTCTTC
-	TRBV7-9	many	TRBJ1-1	CASSREGNTEAFF	TGTGCCAGCAGCAGGGAGGGAAACACTGAAGCTTTCTTT
-	TRBV5-6	-	TRBJ1-5	CASRTTVNQPQHF	TGTGCCAGCAGAACAACGGTCAATCAGCCCCAGCATTTT
TRBD1	TRBV20-1	-	TRBJ2-7	CSAPTGGSYNEQYF	TGCAGTGCTCCGACAGGGGGCTCCTACAATGAGCAGTACTTC
TRBD1	TRBV10-3	-	TRBJ1-1	CATGDGQVWAEAFF	TGTGCCACCGGGGACGGACAGGTGTGGGCTGAAGCTTTCTTT
-	TRBV29-1	-	TRBJ2-1	CSVVRAASQFF	TGCAGCGTTGTGCGGGCGGCGTCCCAGTTCTTC
TRBD1	TRBV29-1	-	TRBJ2-2	CSALQGARSGELFF	TGCAGCGCCCTACAGGGGGCGCGGTCCGGGGAGCTGTTTTTT
TRBD1	TRBV4-1	-	TRBJ1-1	CASSQGDRVPEAFF	TGCGCCAGCAGCCAAGGAGACAGGGTCCCTGAAGCTTTCTTT
TRBD1	TRBV5-1	-	TRBJ2-3	CASSLGGTAADTQYF	TGCGCCAGCAGCTTGGGGGGGACAGCAGCAGATACGCAGTATTTT
-	TRBV12-3/TRBV12-4	few	TRBJ1-5	CASSPGSRSQPQHF	TGTGCCAGCAGCCCAGGGTCCCGCAGTCAGCCCCAGCATTTT
-	TRBV5-1	-	TRBJ2-7	CAKTRAPPYEQYF	TGCGCCAAGACGAGGGCTCCCCCCTACGAGCAGTACTTC
-	TRBV4-3	few	TRBJ1-1	CASSQGRASPTEAFF	TGCGCCAGCAGCCAGGGACGGGCCTCCCCGACTGAAGCTTTCTTT
TRBD1	TRBV4-2	-	TRBJ1-5	CASGQDRDSLSNQPQHF	TGTGCCAGCGGCCAAGATAGGGACAGCCTTAGCAATCAGCCCCAGCATTTT
TRBD2	TRBV4-2	-	TRBJ2-1	CASSFSGRAAYNEQFF	TGTGCCAGCAGTTTTAGCGGGAGGGCCGCCTACAATGAGCAGTTCTTC
TRBD2	TRBV4-3	once	TRBJ2-5	CAGSQTAAGAGETQYF	TGCGCCGGCAGCCAGACCGCAGCGGGAGCGGGAGAGACCCAGTACTTC
TRBD1	TRBV29-1	few	TRBJ2-3	CSVRPSGGPDTQYF	TGCAGCGTTCGTCCATCAGGGGGCCCAGATACGCAGTATTTT
-	TRBV20-1	-	TRBJ1-6	CSARTGNSPLHF	TGCAGTGCTAGGACGGGCAATTCACCCCTCCACTTT
-	TRBV20-1	few	TRBJ2-7	CSAGPPDTYEQYF	TGCAGTGCTGGACCGCCAGATACCTACGAGCAGTACTTC
-	TRBV10-2	many	TRBJ2-1	CASSLLQGGSYNEQFF	TGCGCCAGCAGTTTACTACAGGGGGGGTCCTACAATGAGCAGTTCTTC
-	TRBV12-3/TRBV12-4	-	TRBJ2-7	CASSEVGLRAEEQYF	TGTGCCAGCAGCGAGGTAGGACTCCGGGCTGAAGAGCAGTACTTC
-	TRBV7-9	-	TRBJ1-1	CASSLVPLEGDEAFF	TGTGCCAGCAGCTTAGTTCCCCTCGAGGGAGATGAAGCTTTCTTT
TRBD1	TRBV19	-	TRBJ1-1	CASSRQGGRTEAFF	TGTGCCAGTAGTCGACAGGGGGGCAGGACTGAAGCTTTCTTT
-	TRBV28	-	TRBJ1-6	CASSSLGLLGDSPLHF	TGTGCCAGCAGTTCCCTAGGACTTTTGGGTGATTCACCCCTCCACTTT
-	TRBV6-2/TRBV6-3	once	TRBJ2-3	CASTGASTDTQYF	TGTGCCAGCACGGGGGCTAGCACAGATACGCAGTATTTT
-	TRBV12-3/TRBV12-4	many	TRBJ1-6	CASRQSSYNSPLHF	TGTGCCAGCAGACAGAGCTCCTATAATTCACCCCTCCACTTT
TRBD1	TRBV12-5	-	TRBJ2-3	CASGPDRDTDTQYF	TGTGCTAGTGGACCCGACAGGGACACAGATACGCAGTATTTT
-	TRBV24-1	-	TRBJ2-3	CATSPDNTRDTQYF	TGTGCCACTAGTCCAGATAACACAAGAGATACGCAGTATTTT
TRBD2	TRBV4-2	-	TRBJ2-4	CASSPRLAAYNEQYF	TGTGCCAGCAGCCCCCGACTAGCGGCCTACAATGAGCAGTACTTC
TRBD2	TRBV20-1	-	TRBJ2-5	CSAAPAGGPQETQYF	TGCAGTGCTGCTCCTGCGGGGGGCCCCCAAGAGACCCAGTACTTC
-	TRBV7-6	many	TRBJ2-1	CASSLANGFNEQFF	TGTGCCAGCAGCTTAGCCAATGGGTTCAATGAGCAGTTCTTC
-	TRBV27	few	TRBJ2-5	CASSWQYREGETQYF	TGTGCCAGCAGTTGGCAGTACAGGGAAGGAGAGACCCAGTACTTC
-	TRBV5-1	many	TRBJ2-1	CASSLTVPTYNEQFF	TGCGCCAGCAGCTTGACCGTACCCACTTACAATGAGCAGTTCTTC
-	TRBV4-1	-	TRBJ1-4	CASSQVIGVTNEKLFF	TGCGCCAGCAGCCAAGTAATTGGGGTAACTAATGAAAAACTGTTTTTT
-	TRBV2	-	TRBJ2-1	CASSGRAGRNEQFF	TGTGCCAGCAGTGGCAGGGCTGGTAGAAATGAGCAGTTCTTC
-	TRBV20-1	few	TRBJ1-6	CSARRGAANSPLHF	TGCAGTGCCAGAAGAGGGGCAGCCAATTCACCCCTCCACTTT
-	TRBV20-1	-	TRBJ1-3	CSASEGPWSSGNTIYF	TGCAGTGCTAGTGAGGGACCGTGGAGCTCTGGAAACACCATATATTTT
-	TRBV24-1	-	TRBJ2-3	CATSDPRFGATADTQYF	TGTGCCACCAGTGATCCCCGGTTCGGGGCGACGGCAGATACGCAGTATTTT
TRBD1	TRBV6-5	-	TRBJ1-5	CASSGQDNQPQHF	TGTGCCAGCAGCGGACAGGATAATCAGCCCCAGCATTTT
TRBD1	TRBV27	-	TRBJ1-2	CASSLTGGDQYGYTF	TGTGCCAGCAGTTTGACAGGGGGAGACCAGTATGGCTACACCTTC
-	TRBV7-9	-	TRBJ1-1	CASSFFENTEAFF	TGTGCCAGCAGCTTTTTCGAGAACACTGAAGCTTTCTTT
-	TRBV4-2	-	TRBJ2-4	CTSSQAPGAKNIQYF	TGTACCAGCAGCCAAGCCCCCGGGGCCAAAAACATTCAGTACTTC
-	TRBV20-1	-	TRBJ1-1	CSAPHPGQGNTEAFF	TGCAGTGCTCCCCATCCGGGACAAGGGAACACTGAAGCTTTCTTT
TRBD2	TRBV20-1	-	TRBJ2-5	CSAQGLAGAGETQYF	TGCAGTGCCCAAGGCCTAGCGGGGGCGGGGGAGACCCAGTACTTC
TRBD1	TRBV12-3/TRBV12-4	many	TRBJ2-4	CASSPGDRADKNIQYF	TGTGCCAGCAGTCCCGGGGACAGGGCGGACAAAAACATTCAGTACTTC
-	TRBV7-9	-	TRBJ2-4	CASSLAEEAQYF	TGTGCCAGCAGCTTAGCGGAAGAGGCCCAGTACTTC
-	TRBV5-1	many	TRBJ2-4	CASSTMAKNIQYF	TGCGCCAGCAGCACCATGGCCAAAAACATTCAGTACTTC
TRBD2	TRBV9	many	TRBJ2-1	CASSVELAGGSYNEQFF	TGTGCCAGCAGCGTAGAATTAGCGGGGGGTTCCTACAATGAGCAGTTCTTC
-	TRBV9	-	TRBJ1-2	CASSVLGSNYGYTF	TGTGCCAGCAGCGTCCTAGGTTCTAACTATGGCTACACCTTC
-	TRBV30	-	TRBJ1-2	CAWRPQGFAYGYTF	TGTGCCTGGAGGCCCCAGGGGTTTGCCTATGGCTACACCTTC
-	TRBV2	few	TRBJ2-3	CASTGRPGGSTDTQYF	TGTGCCAGCACGGGCCGTCCAGGGGGGAGCACAGATACGCAGTATTTT
-	TRBV10-3	-	TRBJ1-6	CAIIVRAGPLHF	TGTGCCATCATCGTCCGGGCGGGGCCCCTCCACTTT
-	TRBV12-3/TRBV12-4	-	TRBJ2-5	CASSAGTPGNQYF	TGTGCCAGCAGTGCCGGGACCCCAGGGAACCAGTACTTC
TRBD2	TRBV7-9	few	TRBJ2-1	CAISTSGDNEQFF	TGTGCCATTTCGACTAGCGGCGACAATGAGCAGTTCTTC
TRBD1	TRBV27	-	TRBJ1-4	CASSRRTGALTNEKLFF	TGTGCCAGCAGTCGGAGGACAGGGGCGTTAACTAATGAAAAACTGTTTTTT
-	TRBV7-8	few	TRBJ1-1	CASSLAAGSTEAFF	TGTGCCAGCAGCTTAGCGGCGGGGTCCACTGAAGCTTTCTTT